This T cell receptor beta chain was sequenced for a study of cytomegalovirus exposure and HLA in healthy donors. Comment on this clone: Its specificity is not known.

The PCR employed 60 Vbeta primers together with 13 Jbeta primers. Using immunoSEQ multiplex PCR, the repertoire was profiled, and TCRdb retains in-frame clones only, with some absent. The table shows 100,000 to 150,000 clones, with 75% to 85% occurring only once. CDR3 length: 14 amino acids. Per germline, CDR1 MNHNS and CDR2 SASEGT. V gave up 9 bases and J gave up 0 bases; unmatched junction bases: 7. The study, taken as a whole, reports: Researchers reported from a later analysis that most CMV-associated TCR beta chains appeared HLA-restricted.

The chain is built from TRBV6-1 and TRBJ2-7; 8 bases are shared with TRBD2. The source material was PBMCs. This clonotype was obtained from a girl aged 2 to 9 in good health and CMV-seronegative. The DNA of the CDR3 is TGTGCCAGTCTCCCGGGGGGGTTCTCCTACGAGCAGTACTTC. Translation gives CASLPGGFSYEQYF.